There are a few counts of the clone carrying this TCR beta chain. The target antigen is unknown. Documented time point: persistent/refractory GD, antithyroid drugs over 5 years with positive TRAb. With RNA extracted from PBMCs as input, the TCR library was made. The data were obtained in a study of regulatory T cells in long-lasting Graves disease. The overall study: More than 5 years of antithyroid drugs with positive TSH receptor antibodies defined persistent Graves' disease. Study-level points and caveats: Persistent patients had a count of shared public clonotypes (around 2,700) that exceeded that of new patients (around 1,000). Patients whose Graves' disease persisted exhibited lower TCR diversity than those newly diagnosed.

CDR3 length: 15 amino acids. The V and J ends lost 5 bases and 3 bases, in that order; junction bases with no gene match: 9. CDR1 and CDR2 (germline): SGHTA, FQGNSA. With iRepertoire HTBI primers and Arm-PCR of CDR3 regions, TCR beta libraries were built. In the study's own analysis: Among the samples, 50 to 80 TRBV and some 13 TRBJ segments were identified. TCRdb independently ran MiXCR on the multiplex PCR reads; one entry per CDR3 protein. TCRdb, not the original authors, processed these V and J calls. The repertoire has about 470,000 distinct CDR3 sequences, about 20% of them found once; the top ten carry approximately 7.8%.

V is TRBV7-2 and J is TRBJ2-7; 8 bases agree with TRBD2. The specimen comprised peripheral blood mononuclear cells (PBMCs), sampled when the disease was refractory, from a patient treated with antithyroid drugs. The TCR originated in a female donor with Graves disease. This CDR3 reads CASSRGLAAVYEQYF. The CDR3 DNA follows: TGTGCCAGCAGCCGAGGACTAGCTGCCGTCTACGAGCAGTACTTC. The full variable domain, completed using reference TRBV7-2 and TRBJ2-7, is GAGVSQSPSNKVTEKGKDVELRCDPISGHTALYWYRQSLGQGLEFLIYFQGNSAPDKSGLPSDRFSAERTGGSVSTLTIQRTQQEDSAVYLCASSRGLAAVYEQYFGPGTRLTVT.